Listed below are T cell receptor beta chains from one sample, sequenced in a study of T-cell memory formation after mild COVID-19. TCRdb processed the 5' RACE reads anew with MiXCR; each CDR3 protein has one entry. The table has about 430,000 distinct CDR3 sequences, 20% to 25% seen once; the top ten hold around 8.1%. Sequencing was performed on PBMCs or a T cell subset sorted from them (not recorded which). All receptors come from an adult woman who had mild COVID-19 (a few samples of this study predate the infection). Cell type and time point are not known. The CDR3 runs from the conserved cysteine through the conserved F or W. The D gene is left open where the match is weak. Size values are once, few and many counts, or a class for expanded clones, and some rows have none.

v_call,j_call,clone_size,d_call,cdr3_nt,cdr3_aa
TRBV7-9,TRBJ1-1,.,.,TGTGCCAGCAGCTTAGTTACAGTGAACACTGAAGCTTTCTTT,CASSLVTVNTEAFF
TRBV25-1,TRBJ1-2,.,.,TGTGCCAGCAGTGAATATTCGGCGGTCAGCTACACCTTC,CASSEYSAVSYTF
TRBV27,TRBJ2-5,few,.,TGTGCCAGCAATCTCCGTCGGCGGCGGGAGACCCAGTACTTC,CASNLRRRRETQYF
TRBV12-3/TRBV12-4,TRBJ2-7,many,TRBD2,TGTGCCAGCAGTTTCACTAGCGGGGGGGACTACGAGCAGTACTTC,CASSFTSGGDYEQYF
TRBV20-1,TRBJ2-6,.,.,TGCAGTGCTCCTTCCATTTCTGGGGCCAACGTCCTGACTTTC,CSAPSISGANVLTF
TRBV12-3/TRBV12-4,TRBJ1-1,few,.,TGTGCCAGCATCCTGTCCTCCAACACTGAAGCTTTCTTT,CASILSSNTEAFF
TRBV12-3/TRBV12-4,TRBJ2-1,once,TRBD2,TGTGCCAGCAGTCTGACACCCTCACCAATAGCGGGAGGAGTGTTCTTC,CASSLTPSPIAGGVFF
TRBV7-9,TRBJ2-5,.,.,TGTGCCAGCAGCTCTGAGACCGGGACTGTCCAAGAGACCCAGTACTTC,CASSSETGTVQETQYF
TRBV7-3,TRBJ2-1,.,.,TGTGCCAGCAGCTTAGAGGGGGGACTACGGAATGAGCAGTTCTTC,CASSLEGGLRNEQFF
TRBV9,TRBJ1-6,few,.,TGTGCCAGCAGCGCAAAACAGGGAAATTCACCCCTCCACTTT,CASSAKQGNSPLHF
TRBV27,TRBJ2-7,few,.,TGTGCCAGCAGTTTAAAGTCGGCAGGGAGCTCCTACGAGCAGTACTTC,CASSLKSAGSSYEQYF
TRBV10-3,TRBJ1-6,.,TRBD1,TGTGCCACCCGGGACAGGGGGAATTCACCCCTCCACTTT,CATRDRGNSPLHF
TRBV6-6,TRBJ2-5,.,TRBD1,TGTGCCAGCAGGGATAAAATCGGGACAGGATACCAAGAGACCCAGTACTTC,CASRDKIGTGYQETQYF
TRBV12-3/TRBV12-4,TRBJ2-5,many,TRBD2,TGTGCCAGCAGTTCCCCTTGGACTAGCGGGGTGCTCCAAGAGACCCAGTACTTC,CASSSPWTSGVLQETQYF
TRBV9,TRBJ2-7,few,.,TGTGCCAGCAGCGTAACCCCGGGATCTGCCTACGAGCAGTACTTC,CASSVTPGSAYEQYF
TRBV4-3,TRBJ2-3,.,.,TGCGCCAGAAGCCAAGGGGCCACCACAGATACGCAGTATTTT,CARSQGATTDTQYF
TRBV15,TRBJ1-2,few,.,TGTGCCACCAGCAGAGATACCCCCGGGAGCTATGGCTACACCTTC,CATSRDTPGSYGYTF
TRBV7-2,TRBJ2-7,.,.,TGTGCCAGCAGCTTCGGGATTTCCTACGAGCAGTACTTC,CASSFGISYEQYF
TRBV29-1,TRBJ1-1,.,.,TGCAGCGTTGAAGATCTGGGAACTGAAGCTTTCTTT,CSVEDLGTEAFF
TRBV19,TRBJ1-5,.,.,TGTGCCAGTAGTATAGGCGTCTCGGCGCGCAATCAGCCCCAGCATTTT,CASSIGVSARNQPQHF
TRBV12-3/TRBV12-4,TRBJ2-3,once,TRBD1,TGTGCCAGCACCAAGACGGGACAGATGAGCACAGATACGCAGTATTTT,CASTKTGQMSTDTQYF
TRBV5-1,TRBJ2-3,few,.,TGCGCCAGCAGCTTGGGGCCGGACAGCCTCACAGATACGCAGTATTTT,CASSLGPDSLTDTQYF
TRBV7-2,TRBJ1-1,.,.,TGTGCCAGCACCCTCTGGGATGGCACTGAAGCTTTCTTT,CASTLWDGTEAFF
TRBV18,TRBJ2-1,few,TRBD2,TGTGCCAGCTCACCGAGGACTAGCGACTCGCTCTCCTACAATGAGCAGTTCTTC,CASSPRTSDSLSYNEQFF
TRBV7-3,TRBJ2-5,.,TRBD2,TGTGCCAGCAGCCGAGGACTAGCGGGAGAGAAGGAGACCCAGTACTTC,CASSRGLAGEKETQYF
TRBV4-2,TRBJ2-1,few,TRBD1,TGTGCCAGCAGCCCTAAAGGGACAGGGCCCGCCAATGAGCAGTTCTTC,CASSPKGTGPANEQFF
TRBV5-1,TRBJ2-3,few,.,TGCGCCAGCAGCTCAACAGGGATCGGGCTCACAGATACGCAGTATTTT,CASSSTGIGLTDTQYF
TRBV19,TRBJ2-1,.,.,TGTGCCAGTAGTTCCTATATGGCGGGTAGCTCCTACAATGAGCAGTTCTTC,CASSSYMAGSSYNEQFF
TRBV7-2,TRBJ2-1,.,.,TGTGCCAGCAGCTTAGGGGGGGGACAGTACGAACTCGAGCAGTTCTTC,CASSLGGGQYELEQFF
TRBV18,TRBJ2-4,.,TRBD2,TGTGCCAGCTCACCATTGGATAGCGGGACCATAAAAAACATTCAGTACTTC,CASSPLDSGTIKNIQYF
TRBV6-1,TRBJ1-2,.,.,TGTGCCAGCAGGGGGGTAGGGAGCTGGGGCTATGGCTACACCTTC,CASRGVGSWGYGYTF
TRBV30,TRBJ2-1,.,.,TGTGCCTGGTCCAGGGGCCTGCGGACTAGACAGTTCTTC,CAWSRGLRTRQFF
TRBV12-5,TRBJ1-1,few,.,TGTGCTAGTGGAGCGGGACTCAGGAACACTGAAGCTTTCTTT,CASGAGLRNTEAFF
TRBV7-8,TRBJ1-5,.,.,TGTGCCAGCAGCCACGACCCAGGGAATCAGCCCCAGCATTTT,CASSHDPGNQPQHF
TRBV5-1,TRBJ1-1,few,.,TGCGCCAGCAGCCCCGGACAGAGCTCGAACACTGAAGCTTTCTTT,CASSPGQSSNTEAFF
TRBV5-5,TRBJ2-7,many,.,TGTGCCAGCAGCTTGGGACGGGGGAGCTACGAGCAGTACTTC,CASSLGRGSYEQYF
TRBV7-9,TRBJ2-7,.,.,TGTGCCAGCAGCTTTACCGACGGGTACTACGAGCAGTACTTC,CASSFTDGYYEQYF
TRBV12-3/TRBV12-4,TRBJ1-1,.,TRBD1,TGTGCCAGCAGTTGGGGGGACAGGGGGCGCGGTACTGAAGCTTTCTTT,CASSWGDRGRGTEAFF
TRBV4-3,TRBJ1-4,.,TRBD1,TGCGCCAGCAGCCAAGGAAGGGGACAGACGAATGAAAAACTGTTTTTT,CASSQGRGQTNEKLFF
TRBV9,TRBJ2-2,few,TRBD2,TGTGCCAGCAGCGTAGGATGGACGACCGGGGGGACCGGGGAGCTGTTTTTT,CASSVGWTTGGTGELFF
TRBV12-3/TRBV12-4,TRBJ2-1,few,TRBD2,TGTGCCAGCATTCGCTCCGGGACTAGCGGGAGTGGGGGCAGGTACAATGAGCAGTTCTTC,CASIRSGTSGSGGRYNEQFF
TRBV4-1,TRBJ2-3,few,TRBD1,TGCGCCAGCAGACTAACCGGGACAGGGTACGCAGATACGCAGTATTTT,CASRLTGTGYADTQYF
TRBV12-3/TRBV12-4,TRBJ2-7,few,.,TGTGCCAGCAGTTGGGGGGCAGACGAGCAGTACTTC,CASSWGADEQYF
TRBV20-1,TRBJ2-7,.,TRBD1,TGCAGTGCTAGAGACGTTTGGACAGGCGTCTACGAGCAGTGCTTC,CSARDVWTGVYEQCF
TRBV7-2,TRBJ1-6,.,.,TGTGCCAGCAGCTTAACAACAGGGAATTCACCCCTCCACTTT,CASSLTTGNSPLHF
TRBV12-3/TRBV12-4,TRBJ1-1,.,TRBD1,TGTGCCAGCTCGACAGGGCCCGAAATTGGGAACACTGAAGCTTTCTTT,CASSTGPEIGNTEAFF